This T cell receptor beta chain came from a study of blood T cell repertoires in COVID-19. Study information: COVID-19 samples collected from the United States, Italy and Spain covered acute and convalescent phases. Sample material is recorded as cDNA or gDNA derived from T cells, B-cell-depleted T cells, or PBMCs.

The CDR3 has 18 residues. Losses at the gene ends were 4 bases for V and 0 bases for J; bases not matched to a gene: 13. Germline values: CDR1 LGHDT, CDR2 YNNKEL (reference sequence). Original handling: Nucleated cell number was recorded as an estimate derived from reference gene primer amplification. Profiling relied on immunoSEQ multiplex PCR, and the TCRdb table lists in-frame clones only, not all of them. D and trimming come from the DNA, and the V and J calls and clone size come from that table. The table records under 150,000 clones, around 80% of them present only once. J is TRBJ2-7 and V is TRBV3-1 (or the pseudogene TRBV3-2), with 9 bases matching TRBD1. This TCR was sampled from a human donor in a cohort sampled during active COVID-19. Sequencing used peripheral blood. The CDR3 nucleotides are TGTGCCAGCAGCCCCTCCGGGACAGGGAAAGGCTTCTCCTACGAGCAGTACTTC. Amino acid sequence: CASSPSGTGKGFSYEQYF.